In this sample, the clone carrying this T cell receptor beta chain turned up many times. The sample belongs to a study of T-cell reconstitution after alpha-beta-depleted transplantation in children. TCRbeta library preparation incorporated unique molecular identifiers. TCRdb reanalysed the PCR reads using MiXCR and keeps one entry per CDR3 protein. Among about 110,000 distinct CDR3 sequences listed, roughly 23% were seen once. The CDR3 contains 13 residues. The V gene's germline CDR1 is SQVTM and CDR2 ANQGSEA. The sample was PBMCs, mostly from graft donor cells, taken 180 days after TCRalphabeta/CD19-depleted stem cell transplant. The chain carries TRBV29-1 and TRBJ2-1, with 8 bases identical to TRBD1. The receptor was isolated from a male patient aged 2 to 10 who had a stem cell transplant for chronic granulomatous disease, so the T cells may come from the graft donor. The CDR3 reads CSRRTGHYNEQFF. The CDR3 nucleotides read TGCAGTCGAAGGACAGGGCACTACAATGAGCAGTTCTTC.